The clone carrying this TCR beta chain was seen at least ten times. The antigen remains unidentified. This entry belongs to a study of shared clonotypes between healthy human individuals. In the study overall: CD4 naive and CD4 memory each took three plates per donor, while CD8 naive took two and CD8 memory one. Study results and caveats: Lower generation probabilities were found for non-shared clonotypes than for those shared by all four donors. The sampled material consisted only of blood, and tissue repertoires are likely to differ.

Germline CDR1 is KGHSY and CDR2 is FQNENV. The V gene lost 4 bases and the J gene lost 0 bases, with 10 bases spanning the gap. The CDR3 totals 15 residues. The protocol was immunoSEQ multiplex PCR, while the TCRdb copy is restricted to in-frame clones and leaves out a portion. Of about 980,000 clones listed, about three quarters are singletons. The sample comprised memory CD4+ T cells sorted from blood. Specified subset: CD45RA-negative fraction. The rearrangement joins TRBV16 to TRBJ1-3, with D possibly matching TRBD1 (6 bases). The origin of this receptor is a man younger than 35 in good health. The CDR3 spells CASSRDRLSGNTIYF. The CDR3 region has the DNA TGTGCCAGCAGCCGCGACAGGCTCTCTGGAAACACCATATATTTT.